The entry that follows covers one T cell receptor beta chain sequence. No antigen is known for it. The sample is drawn from a study of cytomegalovirus exposure and HLA in healthy donors. Findings of the study overall: Most sequenced TCRs were rare (though some public TCRs occurred in many donors). Analyses of presence and absence presupposed an approximately uniform sequencing depth across donors.

Both 60 Vbeta primers and 13 Jbeta primers went into the PCR. The protocol was immunoSEQ multiplex PCR, while the TCRdb copy is restricted to in-frame clones and leaves out a portion. The sample contains about 150,000 clones, around three quarters of which appear only once. The origin of this receptor is a male donor in good health and CMV-seronegative. The material sequenced was PBMCs.

The CDR3 loop reads CASRRAAQGQTTEAFF. The CDR3 DNA is TGCGCCAGCAGGCGAGCAGCCCAGGGCCAGACGACTGAAGCTTTCTTT. The rearrangement links TRBV4-1 to TRBJ1-1, with D possibly matching TRBD1 (5 bases). The CDR3 runs to 16 residues. Germline CDR1 MGHRA, CDR2 YSYEKL. V gave up 6 bases and J gave up 5 bases, with 22 bases separating them.